This TCR beta chain originates from a study of human T cells and chemical hapten exposure. On this clonotype: Antigen specificity is unknown.

Time point defined: patch test 3, about 24 weeks after DPC sensitization. Regarding treatment: therapeutic diphenylcyclopropenone sensitization with weekly scalp DPC. Study-wide results and caveats: Expanded TCR counts at PT1 went up together with patch test score, a positive correlation. Healthy people's immune response may differ from that of the donors, who had alopecia. Relative to controls, expanded TCRs formed significantly more large CDR3 similarity clusters.

The germline V and J ends were trimmed by 7 bases and 7 bases, with 16 bases remaining between them. This CDR3 comprises 12 residues. Germline assignment: CDR1 DFQATT and CDR2 SNEGSKA (reference sequence). Unique molecular identifiers were attached to individual cDNA molecules during library preparation. Via MiXCR, TCRdb re-called the RACE reads, giving one row per CDR3 protein. The table lists about 190,000 distinct CDR3 sequences, about 25% of them singletons. This TCR was sampled from a woman aged 40 to 50 with alopecia areata. Some clones in this sample may be carry-over from other donors' samples. The sample here was whole blood, taken in connection with sensitization to the hapten diphenylcyclopropenone (DPC). The genes are TRBV20-1 and TRBJ1-2, with D tentatively TRBD1 (5 bases). The CDR3 DNA reads TGCAGTGTCCAGGGACTTATGATTGGCTACACCTTC. This gives the protein CSVQGLMIGYTF.